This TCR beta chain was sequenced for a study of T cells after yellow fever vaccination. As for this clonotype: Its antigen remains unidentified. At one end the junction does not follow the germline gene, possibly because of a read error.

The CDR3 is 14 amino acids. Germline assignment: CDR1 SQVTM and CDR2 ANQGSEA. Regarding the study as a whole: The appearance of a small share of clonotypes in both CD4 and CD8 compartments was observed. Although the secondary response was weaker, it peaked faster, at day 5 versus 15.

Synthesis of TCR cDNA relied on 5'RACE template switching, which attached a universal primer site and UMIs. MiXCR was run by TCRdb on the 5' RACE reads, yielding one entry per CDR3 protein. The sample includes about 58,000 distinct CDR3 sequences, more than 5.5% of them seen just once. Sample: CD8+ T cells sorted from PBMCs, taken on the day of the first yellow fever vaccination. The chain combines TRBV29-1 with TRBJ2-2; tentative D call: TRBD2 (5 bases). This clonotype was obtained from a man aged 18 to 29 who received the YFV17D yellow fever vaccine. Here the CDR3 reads CSVDEDGNTGEPFF. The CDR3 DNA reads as TGCAGCGTTGACGAGGACGGGAACACCGGGGAGCCGTTTTTT.